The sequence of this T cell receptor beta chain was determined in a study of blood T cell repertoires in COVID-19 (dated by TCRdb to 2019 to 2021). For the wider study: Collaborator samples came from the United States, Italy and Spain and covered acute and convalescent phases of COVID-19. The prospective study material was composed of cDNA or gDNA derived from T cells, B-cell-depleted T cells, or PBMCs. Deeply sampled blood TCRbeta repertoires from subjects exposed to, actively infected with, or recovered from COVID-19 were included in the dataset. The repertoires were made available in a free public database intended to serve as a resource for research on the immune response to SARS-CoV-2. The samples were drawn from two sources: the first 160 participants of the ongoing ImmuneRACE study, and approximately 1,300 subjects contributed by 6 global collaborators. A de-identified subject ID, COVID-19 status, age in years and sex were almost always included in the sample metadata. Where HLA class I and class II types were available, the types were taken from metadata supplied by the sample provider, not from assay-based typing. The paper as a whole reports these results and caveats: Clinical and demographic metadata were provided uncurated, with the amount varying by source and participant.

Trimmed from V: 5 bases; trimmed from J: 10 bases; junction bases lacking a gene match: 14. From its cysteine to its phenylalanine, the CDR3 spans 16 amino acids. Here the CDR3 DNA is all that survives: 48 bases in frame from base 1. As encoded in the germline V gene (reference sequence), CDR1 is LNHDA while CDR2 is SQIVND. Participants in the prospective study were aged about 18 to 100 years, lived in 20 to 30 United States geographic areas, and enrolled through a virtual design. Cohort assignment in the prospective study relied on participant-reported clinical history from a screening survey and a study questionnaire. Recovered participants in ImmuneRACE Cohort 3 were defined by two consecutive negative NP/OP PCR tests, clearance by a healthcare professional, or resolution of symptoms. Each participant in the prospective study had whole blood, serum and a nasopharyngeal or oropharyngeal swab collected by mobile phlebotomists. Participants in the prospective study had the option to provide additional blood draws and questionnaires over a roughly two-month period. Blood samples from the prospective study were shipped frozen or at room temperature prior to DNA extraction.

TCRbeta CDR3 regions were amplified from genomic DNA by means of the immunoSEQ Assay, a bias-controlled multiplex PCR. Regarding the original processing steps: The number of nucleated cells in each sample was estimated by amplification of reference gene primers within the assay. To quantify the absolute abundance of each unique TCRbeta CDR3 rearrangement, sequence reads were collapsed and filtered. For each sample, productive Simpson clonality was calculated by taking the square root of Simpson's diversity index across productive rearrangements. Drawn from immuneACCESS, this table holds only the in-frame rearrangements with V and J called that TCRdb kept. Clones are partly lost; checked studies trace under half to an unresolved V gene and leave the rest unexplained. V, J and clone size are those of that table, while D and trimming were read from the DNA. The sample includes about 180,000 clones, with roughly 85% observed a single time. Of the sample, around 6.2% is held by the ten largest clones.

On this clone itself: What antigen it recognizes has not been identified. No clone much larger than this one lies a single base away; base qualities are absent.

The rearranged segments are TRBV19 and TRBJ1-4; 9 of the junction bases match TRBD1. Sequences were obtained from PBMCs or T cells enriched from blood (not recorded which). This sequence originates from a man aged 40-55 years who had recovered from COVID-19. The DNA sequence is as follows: TGTGCCAGTAGTCTAGTCGGTCGGGACAGGGCGGGAAAACTGTTTTTT. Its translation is CASSLVGRDRAGKLFF.